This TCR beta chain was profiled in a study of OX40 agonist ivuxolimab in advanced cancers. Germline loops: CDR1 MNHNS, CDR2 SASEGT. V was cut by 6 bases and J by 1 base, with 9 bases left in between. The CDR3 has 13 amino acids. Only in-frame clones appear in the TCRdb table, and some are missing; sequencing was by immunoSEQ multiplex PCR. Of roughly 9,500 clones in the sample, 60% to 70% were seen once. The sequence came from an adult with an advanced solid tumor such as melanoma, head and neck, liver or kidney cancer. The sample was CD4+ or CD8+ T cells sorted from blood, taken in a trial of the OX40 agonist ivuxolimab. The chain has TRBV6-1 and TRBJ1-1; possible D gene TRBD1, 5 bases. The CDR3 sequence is CASSLTENTEAFF. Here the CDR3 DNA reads TGTGCCAGCAGCCTGACAGAGAACACTGAAGCTTTCTTT.